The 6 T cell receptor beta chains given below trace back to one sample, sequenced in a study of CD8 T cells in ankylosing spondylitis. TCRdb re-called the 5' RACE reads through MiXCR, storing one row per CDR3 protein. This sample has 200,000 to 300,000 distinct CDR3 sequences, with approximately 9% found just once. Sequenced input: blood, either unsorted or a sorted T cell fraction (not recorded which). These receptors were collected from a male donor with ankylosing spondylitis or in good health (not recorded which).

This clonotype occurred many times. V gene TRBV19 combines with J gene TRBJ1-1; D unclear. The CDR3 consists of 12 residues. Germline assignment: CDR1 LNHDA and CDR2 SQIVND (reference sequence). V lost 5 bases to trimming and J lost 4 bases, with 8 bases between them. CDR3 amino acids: CASSLGITEAFF. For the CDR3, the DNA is TGTGCCAGTAGTCTAGGGATCACTGAAGCTTTCTTT.

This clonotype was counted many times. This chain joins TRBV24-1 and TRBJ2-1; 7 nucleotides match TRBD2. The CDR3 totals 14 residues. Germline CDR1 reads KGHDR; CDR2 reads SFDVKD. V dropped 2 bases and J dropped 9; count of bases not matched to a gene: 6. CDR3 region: CATSDWLAAAEQFF. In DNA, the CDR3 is TGTGCCACCAGTGATTGGCTAGCGGCTGCTGAGCAGTTCTTC.

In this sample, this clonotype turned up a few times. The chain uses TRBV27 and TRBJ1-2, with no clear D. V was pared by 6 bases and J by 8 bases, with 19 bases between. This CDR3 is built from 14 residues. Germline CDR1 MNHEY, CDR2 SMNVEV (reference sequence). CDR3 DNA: TGTGCCAGCAGCCGCCTGGCCAACACGGGAGGCTACACCTTC. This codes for CASSRLANTGGYTF.

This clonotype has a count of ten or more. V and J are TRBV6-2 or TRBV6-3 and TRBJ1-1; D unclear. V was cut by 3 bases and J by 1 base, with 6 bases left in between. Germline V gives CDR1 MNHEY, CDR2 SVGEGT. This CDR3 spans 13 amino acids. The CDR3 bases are TGTGCCAGCAGTTATCAGCCGAACACTGAAGCTTTCTTT. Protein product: CASSYQPNTEAFF.

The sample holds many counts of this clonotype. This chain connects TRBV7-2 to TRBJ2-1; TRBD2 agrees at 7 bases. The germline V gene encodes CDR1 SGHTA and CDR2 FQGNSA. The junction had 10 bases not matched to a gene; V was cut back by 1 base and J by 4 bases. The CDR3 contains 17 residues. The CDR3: CASSLDAGGRGYNEQFF. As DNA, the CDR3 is TGTGCCAGCAGCTTAGACGCAGGCGGGAGAGGTTACAATGAGCAGTTCTTC.

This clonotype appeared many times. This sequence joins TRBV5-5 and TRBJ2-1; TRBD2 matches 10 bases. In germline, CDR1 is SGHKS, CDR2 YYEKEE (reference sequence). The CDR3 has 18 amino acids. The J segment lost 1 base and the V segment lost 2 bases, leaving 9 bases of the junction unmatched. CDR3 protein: CASSLKPERGGSYNEQFF. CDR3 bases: TGTGCCAGCAGCTTAAAACCGGAGCGGGGGGGGTCCTACAATGAGCAGTTCTTC. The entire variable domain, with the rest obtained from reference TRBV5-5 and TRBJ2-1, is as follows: DAGVTQSPTHLIKTRGQQVTLRCSPISGHKSVSWYQQVLGQGPQFIFQYYEKEERGRGNFPDRFSARQFPNYSSELNVNALLLGDSALYLCASSLKPERGGSYNEQFFGPGTRLTVL.